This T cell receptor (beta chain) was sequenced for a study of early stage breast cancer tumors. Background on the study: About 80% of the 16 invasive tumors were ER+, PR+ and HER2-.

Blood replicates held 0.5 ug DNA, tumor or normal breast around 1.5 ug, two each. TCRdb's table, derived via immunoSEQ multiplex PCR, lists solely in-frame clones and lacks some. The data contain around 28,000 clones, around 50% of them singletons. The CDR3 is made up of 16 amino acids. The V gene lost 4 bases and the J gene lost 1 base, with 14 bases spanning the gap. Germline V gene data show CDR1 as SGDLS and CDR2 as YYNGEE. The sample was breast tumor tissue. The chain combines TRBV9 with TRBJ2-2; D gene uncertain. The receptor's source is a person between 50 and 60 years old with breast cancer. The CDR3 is CASSPVGPGNTGELFF. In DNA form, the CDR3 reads TGTGCCAGCAGCCCCGTAGGGCCCGGGAACACCGGGGAGCTGTTTTTT.